This is a list of T cell receptor beta chains from one sample in a study of T cell repertoires in cytomegalovirus infection. TCRdb itself ran the reads through MiXCR, one entry per CDR3 protein. The table lists fewer than 250,000 distinct CDR3 sequences, roughly 20% of them singletons, with about 20% in the top ten. The material sequenced was CD8+ T cells from PBMCs. The receptors come from a human donor in good health (CMV status not recorded). Some clones in this sample may be carry-over from other donors' samples. Both conserved end residues are part of each CDR3. Each record gives: J gene, V gene, clone size, D gene, CDR3 DNA, CDR3 protein. A D gene is named only where the DNA matches it firmly. The size entry is marked missing in some rows and otherwise reads once, few, many or a size class.

>TRBJ1-2|TRBV15|medium-sized|NA
TGTGCCACCAGCATCACCAGGACTCTGGGGCAAGTTTCGCAAACCTTC
CATSITRTLGQVSQTF
>TRBJ1-2|TRBV12-3/TRBV12-4|few|NA
TGTGCCAGCAGTAACATGGACAGCGCCTATGGCTACACCTTC
CASSNMDSAYGYTF
>TRBJ2-1|TRBV7-4|NA|NA
TGTGCCAGCAGCTCAGCGGTATACAATGAGCAGTTCTTC
CASSSAVYNEQFF
>TRBJ1-5|TRBV5-6|NA|NA
TGTGCCAGCAGCTCGAGTGTTGATCCGCCCCAGCATTTT
CASSSSVDPPQHF
>TRBJ2-5|TRBV7-8|NA|NA
TGTGCCAGCAGCGAAAAGGGACTGGGGCGAACCGAGACCCAGTACTTC
CASSEKGLGRTETQYF
>TRBJ1-2|TRBV7-2|many|NA
TGTGCCAGCAGCTTAGCCCCAAGCTATGGCTACACCTTC
CASSLAPSYGYTF
>TRBJ2-5|TRBV7-6|many|NA
TGTGCCAGCAGCTTGCGGCAGGGGTCGGGTAAGACCCAGTACTTC
CASSLRQGSGKTQYF
>TRBJ1-2|TRBV4-1|few|NA
TGCGCCAGCAGCCAAGAATGGGGATCACTCCATGGCTACACCTTC
CASSQEWGSLHGYTF
>TRBJ2-1|TRBV7-8|many|TRBD1
TGTGCCAGCAGCTCAGAGACAGGGTATCAGGATGAGCAGTTCTTC
CASSSETGYQDEQFF
>TRBJ2-5|TRBV27|NA|NA
TGTGCCAGCAGTCACCGACGGGAAGAGACCCAGTACTTC
CASSHRREETQYF
>TRBJ2-2|TRBV20-1|few|TRBD2
TGCAGTGCTAGGATTCAGCGGGGGCGGGTCACCGGGGAGCTGTTTTTT
CSARIQRGRVTGELFF
>TRBJ2-2|TRBV28|many|NA
TGTGCCAGCAGCCTAACAAGCACCGGGGAGCTGTTTTTT
CASSLTSTGELFF
>TRBJ1-1|TRBV5-1|NA|NA
TGCGCCAGCAGCTTGTCGGCCTCTGAAGCTTTCTTT
CASSLSASEAFF
>TRBJ1-1|TRBV7-6|NA|NA
TGTTCCAGCAGCTTAGGAGTCACTGAAGCTTTCTTT
CSSSLGVTEAFF
>TRBJ2-7|TRBV7-2|many|TRBD2
TGTGCCAGCAGCTTAGATGTCGGGAGGCTAGTTAACGGCGAGCAGTACTTC
CASSLDVGRLVNGEQYF
>TRBJ1-5|TRBV7-8|many|TRBD1
TGTGCCAGCAGCCTACTACAAGGGACAGTCGATCAGCCCCAGCATTTT
CASSLLQGTVDQPQHF
>TRBJ1-2|TRBV28|few|NA
TGTGCCAGCAGTCTTTCTCAGGACACTAACTATGGCTACACCTTC
CASSLSQDTNYGYTF
>TRBJ2-7|TRBV6-5|NA|NA
TGTGCCAGCAGTTACGGAGCCAGGGAAATCTACGAGCAGTACTTC
CASSYGAREIYEQYF
>TRBJ1-1|TRBV6-1|few|TRBD1
TGTGCCAGCTCATGGGCAGGGGGCGATGAAGCTTTCTTT
CASSWAGGDEAFF
>TRBJ2-1|TRBV27|NA|TRBD2
TGTGCCAGCAGTTTGGGAGGGCAGGACAATGAGCAGTTCTTC
CASSLGGQDNEQFF
>TRBJ1-2|TRBV14|few|TRBD1
TGTGCCAGCAGCCAAGATCAGCCCTACAGGGGACGGGGCTACACCTTC
CASSQDQPYRGRGYTF
>TRBJ2-7|TRBV4-1|NA|TRBD1
TGCGCCAGCAGCTATTCCCTGGGACAGGGAACCTACGAGCAGTACTTC
CASSYSLGQGTYEQYF
>TRBJ1-2|TRBV20-1|NA|NA
TGCAGTGCTGCAGGGTACGAAAACTATGGCTACACCTTC
CSAAGYENYGYTF
>TRBJ2-1|TRBV5-1|NA|NA
TGCGCCAGCAGCTTACGGACGGTAAACCCCTCCTACAATGAGCAGTTCTTC
CASSLRTVNPSYNEQFF
>TRBJ2-5|TRBV28|NA|TRBD2
TGTGCCAGCAGTTTATTGGGACTAGCGGGGGCGAGAGAGACCCAGTACTTC
CASSLLGLAGARETQYF